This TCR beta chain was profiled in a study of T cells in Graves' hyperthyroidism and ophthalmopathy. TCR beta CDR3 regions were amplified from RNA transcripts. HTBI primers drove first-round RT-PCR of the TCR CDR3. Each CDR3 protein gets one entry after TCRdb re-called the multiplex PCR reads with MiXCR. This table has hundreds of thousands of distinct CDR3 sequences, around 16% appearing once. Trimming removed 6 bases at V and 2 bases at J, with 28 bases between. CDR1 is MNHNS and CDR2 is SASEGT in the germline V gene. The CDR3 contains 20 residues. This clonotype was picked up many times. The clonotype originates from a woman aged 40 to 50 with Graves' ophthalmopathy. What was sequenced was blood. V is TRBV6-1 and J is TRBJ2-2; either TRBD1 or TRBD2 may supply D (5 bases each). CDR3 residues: CASRPQKIRDPSTNTGELFF. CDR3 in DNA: TGTGCCAGCAGACCACAAAAGATCCGGGACCCCTCCACTAACACCGGGGAGCTGTTTTTT.